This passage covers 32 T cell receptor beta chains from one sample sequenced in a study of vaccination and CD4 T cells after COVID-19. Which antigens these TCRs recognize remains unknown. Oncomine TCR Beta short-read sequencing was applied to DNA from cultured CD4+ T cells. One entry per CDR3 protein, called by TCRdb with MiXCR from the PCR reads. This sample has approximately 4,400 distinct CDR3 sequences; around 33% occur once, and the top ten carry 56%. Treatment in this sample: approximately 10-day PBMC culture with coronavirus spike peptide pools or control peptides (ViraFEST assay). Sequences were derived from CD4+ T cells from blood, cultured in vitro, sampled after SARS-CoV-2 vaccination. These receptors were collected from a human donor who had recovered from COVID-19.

The CDR3 region has the DNA TGTGCCAGCAGCTCTAGTGGGCTTTCCTCCTACAATGAGCAGTTCTTC. It yields the protein CASSSSGLSSYNEQFF. The chain uses TRBV7-2 and TRBJ2-1; no firm D call. CDR3 length: 16 residues. Germline CDR1 reads SGHTA; CDR2 reads FQGNSA. V lost 4 bases and J lost 0, with 13 bases in between.

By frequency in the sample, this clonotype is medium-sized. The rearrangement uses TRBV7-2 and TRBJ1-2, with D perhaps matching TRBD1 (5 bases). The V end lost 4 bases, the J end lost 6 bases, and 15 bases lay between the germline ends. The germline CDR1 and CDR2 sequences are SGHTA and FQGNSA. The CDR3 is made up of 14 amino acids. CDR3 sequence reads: CASSSRSRVNGYTF. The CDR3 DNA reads TGTGCCAGCAGCTCTAGGAGCAGGGTAAATGGCTACACCTTC. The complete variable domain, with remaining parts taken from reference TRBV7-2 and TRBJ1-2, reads GAGVSQSPSNKVTEKGKDVELRCDPISGHTALYWYRQSLGQGLEFLIYFQGNSAPDKSGLPSDRFSAERTGGSVSTLTIQRTQQEDSAVYLCASSSRSRVNGYTFGSGTRLTVV.

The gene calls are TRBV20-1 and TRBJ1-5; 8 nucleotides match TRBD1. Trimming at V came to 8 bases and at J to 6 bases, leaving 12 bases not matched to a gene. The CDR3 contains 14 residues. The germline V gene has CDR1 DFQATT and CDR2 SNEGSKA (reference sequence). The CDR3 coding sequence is TGCAGTACATCCTTAACAGGGGGAGTTCAGCCCCAGCATTTT. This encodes CSTSLTGGVQPQHF.

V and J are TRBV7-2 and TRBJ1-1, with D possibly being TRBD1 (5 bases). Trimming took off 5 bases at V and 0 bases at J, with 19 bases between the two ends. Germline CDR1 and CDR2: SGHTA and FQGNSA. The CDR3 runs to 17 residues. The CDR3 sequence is CASSVTGRRFMNTEAFF. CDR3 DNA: TGTGCCAGCAGCGTAACAGGACGAAGATTCATGAACACTGAAGCTTTCTTT.

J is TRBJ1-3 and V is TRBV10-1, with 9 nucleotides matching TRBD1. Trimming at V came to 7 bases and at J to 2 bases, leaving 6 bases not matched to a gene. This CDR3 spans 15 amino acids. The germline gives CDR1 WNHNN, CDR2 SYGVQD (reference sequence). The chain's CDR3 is CASIQTGGTGNTIYF. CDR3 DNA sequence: TGCGCCAGCATTCAAACAGGGGGCACTGGAAACACCATATATTTT.

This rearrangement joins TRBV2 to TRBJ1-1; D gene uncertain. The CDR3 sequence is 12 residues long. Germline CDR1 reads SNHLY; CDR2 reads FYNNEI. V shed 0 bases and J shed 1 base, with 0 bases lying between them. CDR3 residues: CASSEANTEAFF. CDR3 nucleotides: TGTGCCAGCAGTGAAGCGAACACTGAAGCTTTCTTT.

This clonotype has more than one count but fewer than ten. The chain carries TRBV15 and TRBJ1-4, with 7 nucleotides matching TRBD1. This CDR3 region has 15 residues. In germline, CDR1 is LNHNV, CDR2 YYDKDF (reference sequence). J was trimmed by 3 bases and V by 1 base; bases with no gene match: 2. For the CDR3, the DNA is TGTGCCACCAGCAGAGCAGGGGGGGCTAATGAAAAACTGTTTTTT. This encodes CATSRAGGANEKLFF.

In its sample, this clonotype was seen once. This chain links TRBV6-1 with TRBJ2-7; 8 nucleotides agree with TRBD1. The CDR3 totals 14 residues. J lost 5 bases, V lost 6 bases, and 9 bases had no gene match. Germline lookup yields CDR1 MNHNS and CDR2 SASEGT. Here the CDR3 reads CASSSTGDINEQYF. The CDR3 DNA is TGTGCCAGCAGCTCGACAGGGGATATCAACGAGCAGTACTTC.

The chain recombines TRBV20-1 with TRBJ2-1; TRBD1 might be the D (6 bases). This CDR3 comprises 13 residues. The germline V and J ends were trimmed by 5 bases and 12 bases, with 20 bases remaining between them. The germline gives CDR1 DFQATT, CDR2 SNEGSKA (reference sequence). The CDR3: CSAGGAVVYGQFF. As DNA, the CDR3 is TGCAGTGCTGGGGGCGCCGTCGTCTATGGGCAGTTCTTC.

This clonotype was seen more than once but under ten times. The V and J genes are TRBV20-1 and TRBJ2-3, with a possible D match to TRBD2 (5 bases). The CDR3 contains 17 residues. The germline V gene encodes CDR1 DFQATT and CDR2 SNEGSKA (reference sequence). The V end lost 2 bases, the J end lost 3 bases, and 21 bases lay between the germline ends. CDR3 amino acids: CSARSPEVHLTTDTQYF. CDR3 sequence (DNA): TGCAGTGCTAGATCTCCGGAGGTCCACTTGACGACAGATACGCAGTATTTT.

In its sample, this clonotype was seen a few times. CDR3 in DNA: TGTGCCAGCAGTTCTGGGACAGGCGGTTCACCCCTCCACTTT. Amino acid sequence: CASSSGTGGSPLHF. The chain links TRBV7-9 to TRBJ1-6, with 8 bases identical to TRBD1. Per germline, CDR1 SEHNR and CDR2 FQNEAQ (reference sequence). Trimming at V came to 6 bases and at J to 9 bases, leaving 7 bases not matched to a gene. The CDR3 has 14 residues. Based on the CDR3 plus reference TRBV7-9 and TRBJ1-6, the full variable domain is DTGVSQNPRHKITKRGQNVTFRCDPISEHNRLYWYRQTLGQGPEFLTYFQNEAQLEKSRLLSDRFSAERPKGSFSTLEIQRTEQGDSAMYLCASSSGTGGSPLHFGNGTRLTVT.

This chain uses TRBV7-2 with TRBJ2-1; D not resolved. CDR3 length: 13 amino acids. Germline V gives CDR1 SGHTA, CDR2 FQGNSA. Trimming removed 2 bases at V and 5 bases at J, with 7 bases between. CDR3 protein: CASSLSRNNEQFF. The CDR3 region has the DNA TGTGCCAGCAGCTTAAGCAGGAACAATGAGCAGTTCTTC.

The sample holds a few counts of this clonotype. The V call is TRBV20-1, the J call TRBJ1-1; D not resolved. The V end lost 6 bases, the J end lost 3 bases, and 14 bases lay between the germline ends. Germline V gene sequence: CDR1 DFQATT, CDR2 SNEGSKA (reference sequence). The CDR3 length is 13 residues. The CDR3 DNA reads TGCAGTGCCCCGGCAGGACCGGACACTGAAGCTTTCTTT. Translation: CSAPAGPDTEAFF.

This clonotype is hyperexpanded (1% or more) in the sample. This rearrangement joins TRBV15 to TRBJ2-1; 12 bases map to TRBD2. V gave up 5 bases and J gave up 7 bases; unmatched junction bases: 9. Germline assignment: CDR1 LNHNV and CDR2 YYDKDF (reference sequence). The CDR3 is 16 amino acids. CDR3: CATSWLAGGSRNEQFF. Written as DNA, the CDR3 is TGTGCCACCAGCTGGCTAGCGGGGGGGAGTCGGAATGAGCAGTTCTTC.

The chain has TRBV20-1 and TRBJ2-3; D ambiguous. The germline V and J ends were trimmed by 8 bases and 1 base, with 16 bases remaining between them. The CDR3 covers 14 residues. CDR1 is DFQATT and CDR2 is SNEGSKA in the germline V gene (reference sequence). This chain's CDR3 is CSTVSHTGTDTQYF. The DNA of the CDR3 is TGCAGTACAGTATCCCACACTGGCACAGATACGCAGTATTTT.

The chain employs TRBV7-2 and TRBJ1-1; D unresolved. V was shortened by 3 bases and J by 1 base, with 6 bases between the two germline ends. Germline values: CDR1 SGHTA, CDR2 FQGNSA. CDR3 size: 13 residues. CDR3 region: CASSFASNTEAFF. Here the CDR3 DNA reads TGTGCCAGCAGCTTCGCCTCGAACACTGAAGCTTTCTTT.

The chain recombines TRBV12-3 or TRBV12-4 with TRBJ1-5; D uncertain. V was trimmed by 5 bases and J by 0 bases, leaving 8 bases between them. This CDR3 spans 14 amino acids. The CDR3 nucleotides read TGTGCCAGCAGTGAAGTCGGTAGCAATCAGCCCCAGCATTTT. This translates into CASSEVGSNQPQHF.

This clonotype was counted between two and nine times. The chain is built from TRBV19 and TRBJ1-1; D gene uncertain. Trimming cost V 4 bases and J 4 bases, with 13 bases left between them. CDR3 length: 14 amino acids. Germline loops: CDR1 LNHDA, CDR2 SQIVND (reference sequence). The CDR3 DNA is TGTGCCAGTAGTAGTCCCGGGGAGGGCACTGAAGCTTTCTTT. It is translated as CASSSPGEGTEAFF.

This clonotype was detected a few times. CDR3 DNA: TGTGCCAGCAGTCCCTCCTACGTCAGCACTGAAGCTTTCTTT. Translated: CASSPSYVSTEAFF. The chain is built from TRBV6-2 or TRBV6-3 and TRBJ1-1; no firm D call. Per the germline V gene, CDR1 is MNHEY and CDR2 is SVGEGT. CDR3 length equals 14 residues. Trimming pared 5 bases from V and 4 bases from J, leaving 14 bases between.

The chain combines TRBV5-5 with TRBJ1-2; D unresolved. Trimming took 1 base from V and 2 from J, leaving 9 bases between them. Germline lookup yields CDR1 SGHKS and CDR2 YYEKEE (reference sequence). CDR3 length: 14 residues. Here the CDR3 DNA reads TGTGCCAGCAGCTTGTCGGGCGGGAACTATGGCTACACCTTC. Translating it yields CASSLSGGNYGYTF. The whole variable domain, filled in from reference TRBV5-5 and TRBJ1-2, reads DAGVTQSPTHLIKTRGQQVTLRCSPISGHKSVSWYQQVLGQGPQFIFQYYEKEERGRGNFPDRFSARQFPNYSSELNVNALLLGDSALYLCASSLSGGNYGYTFGSGTRLTVV.

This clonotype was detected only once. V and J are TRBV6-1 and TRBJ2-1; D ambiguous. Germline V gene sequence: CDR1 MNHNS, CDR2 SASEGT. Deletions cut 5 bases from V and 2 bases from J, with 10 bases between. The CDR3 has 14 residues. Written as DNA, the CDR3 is TGTGCCAGCAGTCGACTCGGGCCCTACAATGAGCAGTTCTTC. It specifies CASSRLGPYNEQFF.

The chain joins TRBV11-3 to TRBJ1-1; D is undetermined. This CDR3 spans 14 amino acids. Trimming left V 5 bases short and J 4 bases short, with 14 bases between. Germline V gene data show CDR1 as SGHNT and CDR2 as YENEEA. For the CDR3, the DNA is TGTGCCAGCAGCCCCGAAGGGTTCGGCACTGAAGCTTTCTTT. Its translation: CASSPEGFGTEAFF.

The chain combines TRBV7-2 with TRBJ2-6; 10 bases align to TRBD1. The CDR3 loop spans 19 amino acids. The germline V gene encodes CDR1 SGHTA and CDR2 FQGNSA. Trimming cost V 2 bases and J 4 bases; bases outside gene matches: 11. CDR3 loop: CASSLTSGTGVPGANVLTF. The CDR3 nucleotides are TGTGCCAGCAGCTTAACCTCCGGGACAGGGGTTCCCGGGGCCAACGTCCTGACTTTC.

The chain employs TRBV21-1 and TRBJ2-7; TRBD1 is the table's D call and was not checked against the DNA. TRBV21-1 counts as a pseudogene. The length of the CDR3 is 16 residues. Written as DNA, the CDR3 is TGTGCCCCCCCGCGTCCCGGTCCACAGAGTGATTACGAGCAGTACTTC. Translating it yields CAPPRPGPQSDYEQYF.

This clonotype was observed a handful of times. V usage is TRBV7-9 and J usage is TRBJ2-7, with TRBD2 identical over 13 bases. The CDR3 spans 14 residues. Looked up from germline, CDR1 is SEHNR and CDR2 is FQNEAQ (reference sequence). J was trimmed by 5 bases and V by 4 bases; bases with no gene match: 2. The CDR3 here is CASSSGTSGDEQYF. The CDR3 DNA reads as TGTGCCAGCAGCTCCGGGACTAGCGGGGACGAGCAGTACTTC.

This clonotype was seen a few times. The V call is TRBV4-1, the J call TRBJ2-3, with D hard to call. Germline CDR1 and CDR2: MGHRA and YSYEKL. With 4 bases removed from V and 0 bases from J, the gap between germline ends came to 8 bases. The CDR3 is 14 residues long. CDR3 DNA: TGCGCCAGCAGCCCTGGACGGAGCACAGATACGCAGTATTTT. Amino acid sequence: CASSPGRSTDTQYF.

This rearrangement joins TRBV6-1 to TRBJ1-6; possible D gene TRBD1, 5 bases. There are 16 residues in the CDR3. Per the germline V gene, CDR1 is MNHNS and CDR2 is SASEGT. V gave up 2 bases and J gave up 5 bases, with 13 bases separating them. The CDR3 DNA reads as TGTGCCAGCAGTGAATTTCGGACATCGAATAATTCACCCCTCCACTTT. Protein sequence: CASSEFRTSNNSPLHF.

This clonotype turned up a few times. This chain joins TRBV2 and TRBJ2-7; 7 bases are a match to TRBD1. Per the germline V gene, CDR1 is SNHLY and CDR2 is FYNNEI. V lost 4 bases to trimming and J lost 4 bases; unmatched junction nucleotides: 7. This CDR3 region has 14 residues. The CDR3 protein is CASSGTGERYEQYF. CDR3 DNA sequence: TGTGCCAGCAGTGGCACAGGGGAGAGGTACGAGCAGTACTTC.

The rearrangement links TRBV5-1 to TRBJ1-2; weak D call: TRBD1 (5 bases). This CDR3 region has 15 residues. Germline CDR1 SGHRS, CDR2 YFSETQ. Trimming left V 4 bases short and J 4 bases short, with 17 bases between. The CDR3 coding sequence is TGCGCCAGCAGCCCCGTCGACAGCTATGCCTATGGCTACACCTTC. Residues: CASSPVDSYAYGYTF.

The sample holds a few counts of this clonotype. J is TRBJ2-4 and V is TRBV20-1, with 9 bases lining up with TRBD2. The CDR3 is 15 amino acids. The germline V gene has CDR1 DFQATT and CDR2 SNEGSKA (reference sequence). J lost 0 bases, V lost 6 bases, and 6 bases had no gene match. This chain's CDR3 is CSAGSGGLAKNIQYF. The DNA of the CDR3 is TGCAGTGCGGGTAGCGGGGGCCTAGCCAAAAACATTCAGTACTTC.

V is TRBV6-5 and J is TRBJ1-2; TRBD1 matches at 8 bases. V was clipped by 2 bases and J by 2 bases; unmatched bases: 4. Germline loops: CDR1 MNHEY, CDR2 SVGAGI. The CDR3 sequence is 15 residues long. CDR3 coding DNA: TGTGCCAGCAGTTACGGTCAGGGGGCAAACTATGGCTACACCTTC. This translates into CASSYGQGANYGYTF.

The CDR3 protein is CASSVDRVRTGELFF. DNA for the CDR3: TGTGCCAGCAGCGTAGACAGGGTACGCACCGGGGAGCTGTTTTTT. The chain joins TRBV9 to TRBJ2-2, with a possible D match to TRBD1 (6 bases). The CDR3 has 15 amino acids. The germline gives CDR1 SGDLS, CDR2 YYNGEE. With 0 bases removed from V and 4 bases from J, the gap between germline ends came to 10 bases.